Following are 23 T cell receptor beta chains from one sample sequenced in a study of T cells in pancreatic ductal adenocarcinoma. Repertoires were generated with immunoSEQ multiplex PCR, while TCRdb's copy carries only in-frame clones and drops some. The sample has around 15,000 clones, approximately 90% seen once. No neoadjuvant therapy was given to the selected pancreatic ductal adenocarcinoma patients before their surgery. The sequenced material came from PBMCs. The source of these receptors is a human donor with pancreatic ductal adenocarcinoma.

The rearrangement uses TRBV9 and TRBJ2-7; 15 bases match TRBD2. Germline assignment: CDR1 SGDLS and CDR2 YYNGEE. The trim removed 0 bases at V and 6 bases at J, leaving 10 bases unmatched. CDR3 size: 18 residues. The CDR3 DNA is TGTGCCAGCAGCGTAGGTGGACTAGCGGGAGGGGCGCCACCCGAGCAGTACTTC. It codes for CASSVGGLAGGAPPEQYF.

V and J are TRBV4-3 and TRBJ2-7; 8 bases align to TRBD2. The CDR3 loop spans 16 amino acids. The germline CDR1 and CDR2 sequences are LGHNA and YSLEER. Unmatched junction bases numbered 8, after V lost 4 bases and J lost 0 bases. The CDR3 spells CASSRLLAGSSYEQYF. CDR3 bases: TGCGCCAGCAGCCGTTTGCTAGCGGGCTCCTCCTACGAGCAGTACTTC.

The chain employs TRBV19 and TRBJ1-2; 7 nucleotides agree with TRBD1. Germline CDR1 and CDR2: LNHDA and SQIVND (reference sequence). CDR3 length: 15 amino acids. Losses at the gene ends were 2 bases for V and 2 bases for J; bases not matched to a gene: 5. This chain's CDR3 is CASSIKRGQNYGYTF. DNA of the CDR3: TGTGCCAGTAGTATAAAGAGGGGACAGAACTATGGCTACACCTTC. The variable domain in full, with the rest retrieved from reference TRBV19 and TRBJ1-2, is DGGITQSPKYLFRKEGQNVTLSCEQNLNHDAMYWYRQDPGQGLRLIYYSQIVNDFQKGDIAEGYSVSREKKESFPLTVTSAQKNPTAFYLCASSIKRGQNYGYTFGSGTRLTVV.

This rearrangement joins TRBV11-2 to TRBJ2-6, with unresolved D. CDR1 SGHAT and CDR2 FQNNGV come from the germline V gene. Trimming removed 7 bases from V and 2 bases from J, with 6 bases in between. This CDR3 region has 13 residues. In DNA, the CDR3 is TGTGCCAGCACCTTGGCTGGGGCCAACGTCCTGACTTTC. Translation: CASTLAGANVLTF.

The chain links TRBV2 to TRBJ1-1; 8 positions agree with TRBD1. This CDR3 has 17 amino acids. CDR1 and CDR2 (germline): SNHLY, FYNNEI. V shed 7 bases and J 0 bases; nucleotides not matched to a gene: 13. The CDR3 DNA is TGTGCCAGCACCCTCAGTCCGGGACAGGTCCTGAACACTGAAGCTTTCTTT. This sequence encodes CASTLSPGQVLNTEAFF.

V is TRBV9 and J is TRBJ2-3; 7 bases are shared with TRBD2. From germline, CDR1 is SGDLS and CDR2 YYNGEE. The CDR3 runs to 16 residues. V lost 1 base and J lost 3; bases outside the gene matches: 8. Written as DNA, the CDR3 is TGTGCCAGCAGCGTATGGGAGGGGAAGAGAACAGATACGCAGTATTTT. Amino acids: CASSVWEGKRTDTQYF.

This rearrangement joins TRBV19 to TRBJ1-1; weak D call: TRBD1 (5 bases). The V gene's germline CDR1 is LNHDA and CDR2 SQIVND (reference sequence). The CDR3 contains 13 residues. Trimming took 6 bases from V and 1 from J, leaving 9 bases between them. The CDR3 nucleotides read TGTGCCAGTAGCCTGGACACGAACACTGAAGCTTTCTTT. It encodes CASSLDTNTEAFF.

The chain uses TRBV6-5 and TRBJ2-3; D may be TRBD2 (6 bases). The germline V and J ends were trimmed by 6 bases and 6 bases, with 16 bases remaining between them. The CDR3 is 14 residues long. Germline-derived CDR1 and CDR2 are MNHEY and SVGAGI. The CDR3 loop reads CASRRDGVMDTQYF. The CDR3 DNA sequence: TGTGCCAGCAGGCGGGACGGGGTAATGGATACGCAGTATTTT.

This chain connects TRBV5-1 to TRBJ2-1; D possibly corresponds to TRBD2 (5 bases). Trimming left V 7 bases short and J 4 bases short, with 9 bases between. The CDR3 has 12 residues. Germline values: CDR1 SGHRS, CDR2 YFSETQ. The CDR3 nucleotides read TGCGCCAGCGGGAGAGCTTACAATGAGCAGTTCTTC. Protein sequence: CASGRAYNEQFF.

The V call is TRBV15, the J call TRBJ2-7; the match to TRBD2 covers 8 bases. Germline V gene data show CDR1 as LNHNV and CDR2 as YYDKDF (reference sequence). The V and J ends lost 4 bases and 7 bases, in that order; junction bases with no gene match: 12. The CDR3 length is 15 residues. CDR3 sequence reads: CATSKFRAPGGEQYF. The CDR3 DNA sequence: TGTGCCACCAGCAAATTTAGGGCGCCGGGGGGGGAGCAGTACTTC.

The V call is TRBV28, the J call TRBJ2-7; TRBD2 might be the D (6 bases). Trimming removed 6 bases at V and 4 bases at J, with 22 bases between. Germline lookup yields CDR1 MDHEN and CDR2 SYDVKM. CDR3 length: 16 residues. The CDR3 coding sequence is TGTGCCAGCAGCCCTCATGTGGGAGGACAACCTTACGAGCAGTACTTC. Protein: CASSPHVGGQPYEQYF.

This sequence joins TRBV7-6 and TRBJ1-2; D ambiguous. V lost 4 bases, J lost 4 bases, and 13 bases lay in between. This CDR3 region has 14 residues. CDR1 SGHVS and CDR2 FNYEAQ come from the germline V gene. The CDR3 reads CASSSPRRPYGYTF. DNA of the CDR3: TGTGCCAGCAGCTCCCCGCGGAGGCCCTATGGCTACACCTTC.

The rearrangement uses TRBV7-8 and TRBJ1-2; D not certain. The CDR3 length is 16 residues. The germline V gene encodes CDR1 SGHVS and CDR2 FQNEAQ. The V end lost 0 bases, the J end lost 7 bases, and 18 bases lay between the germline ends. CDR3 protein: CASSLAQGFPGGGYTF. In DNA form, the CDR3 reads TGTGCCAGCAGCTTAGCGCAAGGGTTCCCCGGAGGTGGCTACACCTTC.

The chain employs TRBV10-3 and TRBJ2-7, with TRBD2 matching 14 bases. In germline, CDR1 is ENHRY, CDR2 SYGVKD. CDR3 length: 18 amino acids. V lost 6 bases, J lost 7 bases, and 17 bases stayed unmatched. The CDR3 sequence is CAISPRGTSGGIAGEQYF. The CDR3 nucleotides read TGTGCCATCAGCCCACGGGGGACTAGCGGGGGAATCGCGGGAGAGCAGTACTTC.

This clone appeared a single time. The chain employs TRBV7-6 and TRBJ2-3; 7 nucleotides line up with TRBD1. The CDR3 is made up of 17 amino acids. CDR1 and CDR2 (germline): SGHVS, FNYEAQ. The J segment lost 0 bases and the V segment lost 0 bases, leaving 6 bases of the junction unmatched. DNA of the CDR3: TGTGCCAGCAGCTTAGCGAAAGGGACAGCTAGCACAGATACGCAGTATTTT. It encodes CASSLAKGTASTDTQYF.

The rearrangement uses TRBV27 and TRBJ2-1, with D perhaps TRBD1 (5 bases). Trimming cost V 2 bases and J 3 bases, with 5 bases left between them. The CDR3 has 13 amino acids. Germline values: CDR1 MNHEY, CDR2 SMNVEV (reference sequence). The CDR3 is CASSLDSYNEQFF. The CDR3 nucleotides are TGTGCCAGCAGTTTAGACAGCTACAATGAGCAGTTCTTC.

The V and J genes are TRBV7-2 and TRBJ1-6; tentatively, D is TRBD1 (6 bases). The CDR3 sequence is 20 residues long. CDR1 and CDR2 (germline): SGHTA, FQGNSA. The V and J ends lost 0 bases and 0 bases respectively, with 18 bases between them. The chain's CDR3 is CASSLAVFGTISSYNSPLHF. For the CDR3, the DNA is TGTGCCAGCAGCTTAGCGGTTTTCGGGACAATAAGCTCCTATAATTCACCCCTCCACTTT.

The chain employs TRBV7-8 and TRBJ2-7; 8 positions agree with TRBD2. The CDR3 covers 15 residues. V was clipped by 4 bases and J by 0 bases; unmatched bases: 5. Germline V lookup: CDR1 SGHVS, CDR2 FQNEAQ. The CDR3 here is CASSSKRESSYEQYF. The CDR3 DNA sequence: TGTGCCAGCAGCTCAAAGCGGGAGAGCTCCTACGAGCAGTACTTC.

The CDR3: CASSPYNGQGRTEAFF. For the CDR3, the DNA is TGTGCCAGCTCACCTTATAACGGACAGGGACGGACTGAAGCTTTCTTT. The rearrangement links TRBV18 to TRBJ1-1, with 8 bases identical to TRBD1. From germline, CDR1 is KGHSH and CDR2 LQKENI. This CDR3 has 16 amino acids. Trimming cost V 3 bases and J 5 bases; bases outside gene matches: 11. Full variable domain (outside the CDR3, taken from reference TRBV18 and TRBJ1-1): NAGVMQNPRHLVRRRGQEARLRCSPMKGHSHVYWYRQLPEEGLKFMVYLQKENIIDESGMPKERFSAEFPKEGPSILRIQQVVRGDSAAYFCASSPYNGQGRTEAFFGQGTRLTVV.

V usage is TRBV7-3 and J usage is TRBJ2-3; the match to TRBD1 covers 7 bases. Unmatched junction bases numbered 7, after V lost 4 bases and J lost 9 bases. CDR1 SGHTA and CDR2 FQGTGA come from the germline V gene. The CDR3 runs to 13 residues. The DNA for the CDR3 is TGTGCCAGCAGCTGGCCCGACAGGGAAACGCAGTATTTT. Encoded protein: CASSWPDRETQYF. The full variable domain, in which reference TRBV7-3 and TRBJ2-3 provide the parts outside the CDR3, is GAGVSQTPSNKVTEKGKYVELRCDPISGHTALYWYRQSLGQGPEFLIYFQGTGAADDSGLPNDRFFAVRPEGSVSTLKIQRTERGDSAVYLCASSWPDRETQYFGPGTRLTVL.

The DNA of the CDR3 is TGCGCCAGCAGCGAACGACAGGGACGAAGGAACACTGAAGCTTTCTTT. This codes for CASSERQGRRNTEAFF. The chain joins TRBV5-1 to TRBJ1-1; 7 bases line up with TRBD1. Trimming removed 4 bases from V and 1 base from J; junction bases left unmatched: 10. Germline V CDR1 and CDR2: SGHRS, YFSETQ. This CDR3 spans 16 amino acids.

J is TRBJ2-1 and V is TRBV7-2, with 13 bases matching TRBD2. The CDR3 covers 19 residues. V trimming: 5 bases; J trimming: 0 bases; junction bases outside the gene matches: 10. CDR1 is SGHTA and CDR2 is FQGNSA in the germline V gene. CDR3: CASSPRGLAGRISYNEQFF. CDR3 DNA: TGTGCCAGCAGCCCCCGGGGACTAGCGGGGCGCATCTCCTACAATGAGCAGTTCTTC.

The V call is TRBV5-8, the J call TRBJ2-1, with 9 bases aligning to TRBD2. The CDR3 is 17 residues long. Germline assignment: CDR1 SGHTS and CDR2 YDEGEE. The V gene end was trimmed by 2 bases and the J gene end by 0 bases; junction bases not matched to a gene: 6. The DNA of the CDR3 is TGTGCCAGCAGCTTCTATCATAGCGGGAGCTCCTACAATGAGCAGTTCTTC. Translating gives CASSFYHSGSSYNEQFF.